This entry lists 15 T cell receptor beta chains sequenced from one sample in a study of regulatory T cells in long-lasting Graves disease. Time point given: persistent/refractory GD, antithyroid drugs over 5 years with positive TRAb. With RNA extracted from PBMCs as input, the TCR library was made. Through Arm-PCR of CDR3 regions and iRepertoire HTBI primers, TCR beta libraries were built. TCRdb re-called the multiplex PCR reads through MiXCR, storing one row per CDR3 protein. The sample consists of hundreds of thousands of distinct CDR3 sequences, about 32% of them appearing once. The sequencing used peripheral blood mononuclear cells (PBMCs), collected when the disease was refractory, from a patient treated with antithyroid drugs. These receptors came from a female donor with Graves disease.

This clonotype was picked up many times. The chain couples TRBV20-1 to TRBJ1-1; D is uncertain. CDR1 and CDR2 from the germline V gene are DFQATT and SNEGSKA (reference sequence). V shed 5 bases and J shed 3 bases, with 13 bases lying between them. This CDR3 spans 13 amino acids. The CDR3 DNA reads TGCAGTGCTTTCTCGGACGGATACACTGAAGCTTTCTTT. This translates into CSAFSDGYTEAFF.

The chain recombines TRBV5-1 with TRBJ2-5, with D perhaps assigned TRBD1 or TRBD2 (5 bases each). V lost 4 bases to trimming and J lost 3 bases, with 19 bases between them. Germline CDR1 is SGHRS and CDR2 is YFSETQ. CDR3 length: 16 residues. Written as DNA, the CDR3 is TGCGCCAGCAGCCGCACGGTGGGGACCATTAAAGAGACCCAGTACTTC. Protein product: CASSRTVGTIKETQYF.

This clonotype was seen only a few times. The chain employs TRBV6-1 and TRBJ2-5; 9 nucleotides agree with TRBD2. Per germline, CDR1 MNHNS and CDR2 SASEGT. V trimming: 7 bases; J trimming: 4 bases; junction bases outside the gene matches: 10. The CDR3 is 15 residues long. CDR3 residues: CASKPLSSGVETQYF. The CDR3 DNA follows: TGTGCCAGCAAGCCCCTGTCTAGCGGGGTAGAGACCCAGTACTTC.

This clonotype came up a few times. V and J are TRBV3-1 and TRBJ2-7, with D tentatively TRBD1 (6 bases). Trimming took off 10 bases at V and 2 bases at J, with 9 bases between the two ends. Germline V gene sequence: CDR1 LGHDT, CDR2 YNNKEL (reference sequence). This CDR3 comprises 11 residues. The DNA of the CDR3 is TGTGCCACCGGGACAACCTACGAGCAGTACTTC. It translates to CATGTTYEQYF.

A few counts support this clonotype. This chain connects TRBV29-1 to TRBJ1-5, with D possibly matching TRBD1 (6 bases). The CDR3 extends over 13 amino acids. The V gene lost 4 bases and the J gene lost 3 bases, with 10 bases spanning the gap. CDR1 SQVTM and CDR2 ANQGSEA come from the germline V gene. The CDR3 region is CSVAQGLNQPQHF. CDR3 nucleotides: TGCAGCGTTGCACAGGGACTCAATCAGCCCCAGCATTTT.

The table lists this clonotype with many counts. The CDR3 protein is CASSYIRGQGNTEAFF. As DNA, the CDR3 is TGTGCCAGCAGTTACATACGGGGACAGGGAAACACTGAAGCTTTCTTT. V and J are TRBV6-5 and TRBJ1-1; 9 bases fit TRBD1. Germline CDR1 is MNHEY and CDR2 is SVGAGI. The ends lost 2 bases at V and 2 bases at J; junction bases unmatched: 6. The CDR3 has 16 residues.

This clonotype was recorded many times. This chain links TRBV28 with TRBJ1-5; 7 nucleotides match TRBD1. Germline assignment: CDR1 MDHEN and CDR2 SYDVKM. This CDR3 is built from 14 residues. Germline trimming cut 4 bases from V and 4 bases from J; bases unmatched to any gene: 4. The CDR3 spells CASSWDSRNQPQHF. In DNA, the CDR3 is TGTGCCAGCAGTTGGGACAGTCGAAATCAGCCCCAGCATTTT.

The chain couples TRBV2 to TRBJ1-2, with TRBD1 matching 9 bases. Per germline, CDR1 SNHLY and CDR2 FYNNEI. CDR3 size: 16 residues. V trimming: 5 bases; J trimming: 4 bases; junction bases outside the gene matches: 11. CDR3 in DNA: TGTGCCAGCAGTTCAATTCGGGACAGGGTTGCCTATGGCTACACCTTC. Protein product: CASSSIRDRVAYGYTF.

This clonotype was counted between two and nine times. CDR3 in DNA: TGTGCCAGCAGCCAAGCCAGGGGCACTGAAGCTTTCTTT. Amino acids: CASSQARGTEAFF. The chain has TRBV3-1 and TRBJ1-1; tentatively, D is TRBD1 (6 bases). V dropped 1 base and J dropped 4 bases, with 7 bases sitting between them. CDR1 is LGHDT and CDR2 is YNNKEL in the germline V gene (reference sequence). This CDR3 has 13 amino acids.

This clonotype was recorded once. The chain couples TRBV9 to TRBJ1-3, with D possibly being TRBD1 (5 bases). Trimming stripped 7 bases from V and 0 bases from J, with 14 bases between. The CDR3 has 15 residues. Germline V gene lookup returns CDR1 SGDLS and CDR2 YYNGEE. CDR3 loop: CASSSQAHSGNTIYF. CDR3 coding DNA: TGTGCCAGCTCCTCACAGGCCCACTCTGGAAACACCATATATTTT.

This chain connects TRBV19 to TRBJ1-5; possible D gene TRBD1, 6 bases. The germline V and J ends were trimmed by 5 bases and 5 bases, with 16 bases remaining between them. The CDR3 is 15 residues long. Germline V gene lookup returns CDR1 LNHDA and CDR2 SQIVND (reference sequence). Written as DNA, the CDR3 is TGTGCCAGTAGTCCCCTCGACAGGACAGATCAGCCCCAGCATTTT. This sequence encodes CASSPLDRTDQPQHF.

This clonotype was seen only a few times. The J gene is TRBJ1-1, the V gene TRBV6-2 or TRBV6-3, with unresolved D. Germline CDR1 MNHEY, CDR2 SVGEGT. V lost 6 bases, J lost 5 bases, and 22 bases lay in between. The CDR3 sequence is 16 residues long. The CDR3 loop is CASRPTRLQKWTEAFF. The CDR3 DNA reads TGTGCCAGCAGGCCCACCCGACTGCAGAAGTGGACTGAAGCTTTCTTT.

This clonotype was seen more than once but under ten times. The V gene is TRBV11-2, the J gene TRBJ2-2, with TRBD2 matching 10 bases. The CDR3 covers 15 residues. V shed 4 bases and J 7 bases; nucleotides not matched to a gene: 6. Germline V gives CDR1 SGHAT, CDR2 FQNNGV. The CDR3 is CASSYGLAAGGELFF. DNA for the CDR3: TGTGCCAGCAGCTACGGACTAGCGGCCGGCGGGGAGCTGTTTTTT.

This clonotype was counted at least ten times. The chain combines TRBV3-1 with TRBJ2-7, with D perhaps assigned TRBD1 or TRBD2 (5 bases each). This CDR3 contains 13 residues. Looked up from germline, CDR1 is LGHDT and CDR2 is YNNKEL (reference sequence). V was clipped by 4 bases and J by 0 bases, with 7 bases between them. The CDR3 nucleotides are TGTGCCAGCAGCCCGGGGACCTCCTACGAGCAGTACTTC. Translated, it gives CASSPGTSYEQYF.

J is TRBJ2-5 and V is TRBV4-2, with 10 bases fitting TRBD2. The ends lost 4 bases at V and 3 bases at J; junction bases unmatched: 5. There are 15 residues in the CDR3. Per the germline V gene, CDR1 is LGHNA and CDR2 is YNFKEQ. CDR3 coding DNA: TGTGCCAGCAGCCCGGGAGGGACTAGCGAAGAGACCCAGTACTTC. This translates into CASSPGGTSEETQYF.